This T cell receptor beta chain was documented in a study of blood T cell repertoires in COVID-19. Across the whole study: COVID-19 samples, acute and convalescent, were from the United States, Italy and Spain. The cDNA or gDNA used as material had been derived from T cells, B-cell-depleted T cells, or PBMCs.

Everyone who took part was 18 to 89 years old, and they came from about two dozen US areas. Allocation to cohorts depended on clinical history reported by the participants. V gave up 1 base and J gave up 8 bases, with 4 bases separating them. The CDR3 loop spans 12 amino acids. Germline values: CDR1 SGDLS, CDR2 YYNGEE. Clones were read by immunoSEQ multiplex PCR, and TCRdb kept only the in-frame ones, dropping some. The data contain hundreds of thousands of clones, approximately 90% of them singletons. Sequencing was performed on PBMCs or T cells enriched from blood (not recorded which). The receptor was derived from a woman between 18 and 29 years old with acute COVID-19. V usage is TRBV9 and J usage is TRBJ1-6, with D unclear. CDR3 amino acids: CASSVSDSPLHF. Written as DNA, the CDR3 is TGTGCCAGCAGCGTATCGGATTCACCCCTCCACTTT.